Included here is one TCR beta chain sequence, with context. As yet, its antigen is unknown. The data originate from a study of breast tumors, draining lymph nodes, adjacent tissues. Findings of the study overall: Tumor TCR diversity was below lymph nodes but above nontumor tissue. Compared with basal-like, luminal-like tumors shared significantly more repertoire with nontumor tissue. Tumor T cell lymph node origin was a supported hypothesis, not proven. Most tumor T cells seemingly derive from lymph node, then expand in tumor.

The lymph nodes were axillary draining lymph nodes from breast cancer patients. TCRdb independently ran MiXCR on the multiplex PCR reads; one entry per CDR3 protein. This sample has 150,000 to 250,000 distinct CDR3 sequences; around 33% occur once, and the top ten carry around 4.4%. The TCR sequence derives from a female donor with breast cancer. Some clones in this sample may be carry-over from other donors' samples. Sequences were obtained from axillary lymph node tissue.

CDR3 sequence: CSALQGVYEQYV. The DNA for the CDR3 is TGCAGTGCCCTCCAGGGAGTCTACGAGCAGTACGTC. V is TRBV20-1 and J is TRBJ2-7; D could derive from TRBD1 or TRBD2 (5 bases each). The germline CDR1 and CDR2 sequences are DFQATT and SNEGSKA (reference sequence). The CDR3 has 12 amino acids. The V end lost 6 bases, the J end lost 3 bases, and 12 bases lay between the germline ends.